Here is one T cell receptor beta chain with its context. The record originates from a study of cytomegalovirus exposure and HLA in healthy donors. Looking at the study overall: About 85 million unique TCRs from HLA-typed donors were held in an early release of data.

V lost 0 bases, J lost 5 bases, and 14 bases lay in between. CDR3 size: 15 residues. Germline V CDR1 and CDR2: LNHNV, YYDKDF (reference sequence). PCR involved 60 Vbeta and 13 Jbeta primers. Sequenced by immunoSEQ multiplex PCR; TCRdb stores in-frame clones only, minus some. The sample consists of more than 100,000 clones, 78% of them appearing once. The sequence was obtained from a woman younger than 30 in good health and CMV-seronegative. The chain employs TRBV15 and TRBJ2-7; D is perhaps TRBD2 (5 bases). The sequenced sample was PBMCs. The CDR3 loop is CATSRDLGVGNEQYF. Here the CDR3 DNA reads TGTGCCACCAGCAGAGATCTGGGAGTCGGGAACGAGCAGTACTTC.